Reported below is one T cell receptor (beta chain). Trimming stripped 2 bases from V and 3 bases from J, with 10 bases between. This CDR3 is 15 amino acids long. In germline, CDR1 is SGHTA, CDR2 FQGTGA. This specimen belongs to a study of cytomegalovirus exposure and HLA in healthy donors. As for the study in general: Later analysis reported that the roughly 120 validation repertoires shared the platform of the roughly 680 first-cohort repertoires.

Generated by immunoSEQ multiplex PCR, the TCRdb table keeps only in-frame clones and is missing some. In the table there are roughly 150,000 clones, around 82% of which are singletons. This chain uses TRBV7-3 with TRBJ2-2; TRBD2 is a possible D gene (5 bases). Specimen: PBMCs. This clonotype originated in a man between 25 and 39 years old in good health and CMV-seropositive. CDR3 sequence: CASSLGGLHTGELFF. In DNA, the CDR3 is TGTGCCAGCAGCTTAGGAGGACTTCACACCGGGGAGCTGTTTTTT. Together with reference TRBV7-3 and TRBJ2-2, the CDR3 gives the full variable domain: GAGVSQTPSNKVTEKGKYVELRCDPISGHTALYWYRQSLGQGPEFLIYFQGTGAADDSGLPNDRFFAVRPEGSVSTLKIQRTERGDSAVYLCASSLGGLHTGELFFGEGSRLTVL.